The 22 T cell receptor beta chains reported below all come from one sample, sequenced in a study of blood T cells in healthy people across ages. Sample-barcoded 5' priming and a J-beta primer mix drove a second PCR of about 7 to 11 cycles. TCRdb redid the calling of the 5' RACE reads with MiXCR, one entry per CDR3 protein. This table has hundreds of thousands of distinct CDR3 sequences, approximately 59% appearing once. The sample consisted of blood. All receptors come from a man aged 25-45 years in good health.

The chain is built from TRBV10-3 and TRBJ1-1; 9 nucleotides match TRBD1. Germline CDR1 reads ENHRY; CDR2 reads SYGVKD. Trimming cost V 3 bases and J 7 bases; bases outside gene matches: 6. This CDR3 has 14 residues. The CDR3 DNA reads as TGTGCCATCAGTGAACGACAGGGGGATGGTGAAGCTTTCTTT. Protein product: CAISERQGDGEAFF.

The chain has TRBV28 and TRBJ1-6; D is unclear. Germline CDR1 is MDHEN and CDR2 is SYDVKM. V lost 5 bases and J lost 7, with 15 bases in between. The CDR3 totals 15 residues. The CDR3 protein is CASSPFSRENSPLHF. The CDR3 DNA is TGTGCCAGCAGTCCCTTCAGTAGGGAAAATTCACCCCTCCACTTT.

The rearrangement links TRBV4-2 to TRBJ2-2; D may be TRBD2 (5 bases). Germline V gene lookup returns CDR1 LGHNA and CDR2 YNFKEQ. Trimming left V 3 bases short and J 3 bases short, with 11 bases between. This CDR3 is 15 amino acids long. The CDR3 sequence: CASSHIRGDTGELFF. The CDR3 DNA is TGTGCCAGCAGCCATATCCGGGGAGACACCGGGGAGCTGTTTTTT.

The chain employs TRBV25-1 and TRBJ2-7, with TRBD1 as a possible D gene (6 bases). Trimming took off 2 bases at V and 1 base at J, with 12 bases between the two ends. Looked up from germline, CDR1 is MGHDK and CDR2 is SYGVNS. The CDR3 contains 15 residues. CDR3 DNA sequence: TGTGCCAGCAGTGAAGACTGCAGGGGATCCTACGAGCAGTACTTC. Amino acid sequence: CASSEDCRGSYEQYF.

The chain joins TRBV3-1 to TRBJ2-1; 8 bases align to TRBD2. The germline CDR1 and CDR2 sequences are LGHDT and YNNKEL (reference sequence). The CDR3 is 16 residues long. V shed 4 bases, J shed 6 bases, and the junction held 11 bases outside the gene matches. CDR3 region: CASSPSYLAGANEQFF. DNA for the CDR3: TGTGCCAGCAGCCCTAGTTACCTAGCGGGTGCCAATGAGCAGTTCTTC.

This chain joins TRBV6-2 or TRBV6-3 and TRBJ2-3; 7 bases agree with TRBD1. The V segment lost 4 bases and the J segment 2 bases; nucleotides outside the gene matches: 9. The CDR3 runs to 16 residues. Germline lookup yields CDR1 MNHEY and CDR2 SVGEGT. CDR3 sequence (DNA): TGTGCCAGCAGTTGGGGGACAGTAGATTACACAGATACGCAGTATTTT. Its translation: CASSWGTVDYTDTQYF.

V usage is TRBV5-1 and J usage is TRBJ2-3; D may be TRBD2 (6 bases). The germline CDR1 and CDR2 sequences are SGHRS and YFSETQ. V was trimmed by 4 bases and J by 1 base, leaving 13 bases between them. The CDR3 totals 15 residues. Here the CDR3 DNA reads TGCGCCAGCAGCCCCGGACTATATCGCACAGATACGCAGTATTTT. Amino acids: CASSPGLYRTDTQYF.

The J gene is TRBJ2-1, the V gene TRBV20-1; D remains unclear. Germline CDR1 and CDR2: DFQATT and SNEGSKA (reference sequence). The CDR3 is made up of 13 amino acids. Trimming shortened V by 6 bases and J by 2 bases, and 11 bases separated the two germline ends. CDR3 residues: CSAQDPTYNEQFF. CDR3 sequence (DNA): TGCAGTGCCCAGGATCCTACCTACAATGAGCAGTTCTTC.

Here the CDR3 DNA reads TGTGCCAGCAGTTACCCTGGGACAGGGGGAGAGCAGTACTTC. Residues: CASSYPGTGGEQYF. V and J are TRBV6-5 and TRBJ2-7, with 11 bases aligning to TRBD1. Per the germline V gene, CDR1 is MNHEY and CDR2 is SVGAGI. Trimming removed 2 bases from V and 7 bases from J; junction bases left unmatched: 4. The CDR3 sequence is 14 residues long.

The V and J genes are TRBV5-1 and TRBJ1-6; possibly TRBD1 for D (5 bases). CDR1 is SGHRS, CDR2 YFSETQ, per germline. The CDR3 sequence is 16 residues long. Trimming took 0 bases from V and 4 from J, leaving 11 bases between them. The CDR3 loop is CASSLGGELYNSPLHF. The CDR3, as DNA: TGCGCCAGCAGCTTGGGAGGGGAACTGTATAATTCACCCCTCCACTTT.

The genes are TRBV7-3 and TRBJ2-1, with TRBD2 as a possible D gene (5 bases). Germline assignment: CDR1 SGHTA and CDR2 FQGTGA. V was shortened by 4 bases and J by 6 bases, with 13 bases between the two germline ends. The CDR3 runs to 14 residues. The CDR3 nucleotides are TGTGCCAGCAGCTCTGGCCCCGAGGGCAATGAGCAGTTCTTC. As protein: CASSSGPEGNEQFF.

This clonotype was seen only a few times. The chain links TRBV12-3 or TRBV12-4 to TRBJ2-4; no firm D call. The end of the DNA fits TRBJ2-7 better, so the J call may be wrong. The CDR3 is 11 residues long. Here the CDR3 reads CASRRFYEQYF. The CDR3 nucleotides read TGTGCCAGCAGGCGGTTCTACGAGCAGTACTTC.

This chain connects TRBV28 to TRBJ2-5; D is perhaps TRBD2 (6 bases). CDR1 is MDHEN, CDR2 SYDVKM, per germline. This CDR3 is 18 amino acids long. V dropped 2 bases and J dropped 3 bases, with 22 bases sitting between them. The CDR3, as DNA: TGTGCCAGCAGTTTAACTCTAGGGACGGGGGTTTTTAAAGAGACCCAGTACTTC. Its protein product is CASSLTLGTGVFKETQYF.

The chain couples TRBV7-2 to TRBJ1-6; D is unclear. Germline CDR1 is SGHTA and CDR2 is FQGNSA. Trimming stripped 3 bases from V and 4 bases from J, with 10 bases between. The length of the CDR3 is 15 residues. The CDR3 protein is CASSFRAGYNSPLHF. The CDR3 DNA follows: TGTGCCAGCAGCTTCCGCGCAGGATATAATTCACCCCTCCACTTT.

The rearrangement links TRBV4-3 to TRBJ2-1; 7 bases match TRBD1. The CDR3 consists of 16 residues. Germline V gene sequence: CDR1 LGHNA, CDR2 YSLEER. The trim removed 2 bases at V and 3 bases at J, leaving 7 bases unmatched. CDR3 region: CASSQTYRQGYNEQFF. The CDR3 DNA reads TGCGCCAGCAGCCAAACTTACCGACAGGGCTACAATGAGCAGTTCTTC.

This clonotype showed up just a few times. The chain couples TRBV20-1 to TRBJ1-5; tentative D call: TRBD1 (6 bases). The CDR3 runs 14 residues. CDR1 is DFQATT, CDR2 SNEGSKA, per germline (reference sequence). V lost 5 bases, J lost 4 bases, and 15 bases lay in between. CDR3 protein: CSAPGGQRNQPQHF. Here the CDR3 DNA reads TGCAGTGCTCCTGGGGGGCAGAGGAATCAGCCCCAGCATTTT.

The rearrangement joins TRBV18 to TRBJ1-1; D is uncertain. The CDR3 totals 14 residues. V was clipped by 4 bases and J by 4 bases, with 13 bases between them. The V gene's germline CDR1 is KGHSH and CDR2 LQKENI. The CDR3 DNA is TGTGCCAGCTCACAAACAACTGAAAGCACTGAAGCTTTCTTT. This codes for CASSQTTESTEAFF.

This sequence joins TRBV20-1 and TRBJ2-1; D tentatively reads TRBD1 or TRBD2 (5 bases each). V was clipped by 7 bases and J by 2 bases, with 15 bases between them. Germline CDR1 and CDR2: DFQATT and SNEGSKA (reference sequence). There are 14 residues in the CDR3. The CDR3 nucleotides are TGCAGTGGGGGTTCCGGGGCAGCCTACAATGAGCAGTTCTTC. Protein product: CSGGSGAAYNEQFF.

The J gene is TRBJ2-1, the V gene TRBV5-6; D is unresolved. The CDR3 has 12 residues. Trimming took off 3 bases at V and 8 bases at J, with 9 bases between the two ends. Germline V lookup: CDR1 SGHDT, CDR2 YYEEEE. CDR3 sequence reads: CASSSTQDEQFF. DNA for the CDR3: TGTGCCAGCAGCTCCACCCAGGATGAGCAGTTCTTC.

This chain connects TRBV25-1 to TRBJ2-6, with 10 bases matching TRBD1. The germline CDR1 and CDR2 sequences are MGHDK and SYGVNS. The CDR3 length is 19 residues. V trimming: 3 bases; J trimming: 3 bases; junction bases outside the gene matches: 11. The chain's CDR3 is CASSDSGQGGDSGANVLTF. The CDR3 coding sequence is TGTGCCAGCAGTGATTCTGGACAGGGGGGTGATAGTGGGGCCAACGTCCTGACTTTC.

As to this clonotype: At one end the junction does not follow the germline gene, possibly because of a read error. This chain uses TRBV13 with TRBJ2-1, with 9 bases lining up with TRBD2. The CDR3 spans 15 residues. Germline assignment: CDR1 PRHDT and CDR2 FYEKMQ (reference sequence). The CDR3 sequence: CASSFLAGVYSEQFF. The CDR3 bases are TGTGCCAGCAGCTTCTTAGCGGGGGTATACAGTGAGCAGTTCTTC.

This chain links TRBV7-3 with TRBJ2-3, with no clear D. Per the germline V gene, CDR1 is SGHTA and CDR2 is FQGTGA. CDR3 length: 14 residues. V was cut by 5 bases and J by 2 bases, with 11 bases left in between. For the CDR3, the DNA is TGTGCCAGCAGCCCCGAGGAGCTCACAGATACGCAGTATTTT. This gives the protein CASSPEELTDTQYF.